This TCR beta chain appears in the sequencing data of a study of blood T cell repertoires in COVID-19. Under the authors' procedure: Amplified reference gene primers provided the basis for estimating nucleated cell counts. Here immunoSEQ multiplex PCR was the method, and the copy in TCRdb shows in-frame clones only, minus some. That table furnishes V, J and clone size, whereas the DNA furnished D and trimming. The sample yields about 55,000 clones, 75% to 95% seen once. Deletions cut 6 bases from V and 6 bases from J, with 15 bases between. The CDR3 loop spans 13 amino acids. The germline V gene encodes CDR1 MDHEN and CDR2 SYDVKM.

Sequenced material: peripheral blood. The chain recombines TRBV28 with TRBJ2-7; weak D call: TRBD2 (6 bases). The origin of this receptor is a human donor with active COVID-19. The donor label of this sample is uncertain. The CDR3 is CASSLEGRSEQYF. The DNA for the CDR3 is TGTGCCAGCAGCTTGGAGGGCCGGAGCGAGCAGTACTTC.